A selection of T cell receptor beta chains follows, all from one sample in a study of pediatric ulcerative colitis. Repertoires were generated with immunoSEQ multiplex PCR, while TCRdb's copy carries only in-frame clones and drops some. The sample yields some 40,000 clones, 65% to 85% seen once. Sample: gut tissue. The source of these receptors is a boy aged 5-17 years with severe ulcerative colitis. Both conserved end residues are part of each CDR3. D genes are given only for firm matches. Clone size is shown for a subset of rows, as once, few, many or a class of expanded clone.

clone_size | j_call | v_call | d_call | cdr3_aa | cdr3_nt
NA | TRBJ1-6 | TRBV7-9 | NA | CASSSLGEGSNSPLHF | TGTGCCAGCAGCTCCCTGGGGGAGGGCTCCAATTCACCCCTCCACTTT
NA | TRBJ1-6 | TRBV6-5 | TRBD1 | CASRTGTDYSPLHF | TGTGCCAGCAGAACCGGGACAGATTATTCACCCCTCCACTTT
NA | TRBJ1-1 | TRBV20-1 | NA | CSARQNTEAFF | TGCAGTGCTAGACAGAACACTGAAGCTTTCTTT
NA | TRBJ2-5 | TRBV7-7 | TRBD2 | CASSLDPSGGSETQYF | TGTGCTAGCAGCTTAGATCCTAGCGGGGGCTCAGAGACCCAGTACTTC
NA | TRBJ2-7 | TRBV18 | NA | CASSPFFTGDAYEQYF | TGTGCCAGCTCACCATTTTTCACAGGAGATGCCTACGAGCAGTACTTC
NA | TRBJ2-5 | TRBV5-1 | NA | CASSGGWGDQETQYF | TGCGCCAGCAGCGGAGGTTGGGGGGACCAAGAGACCCAGTACTTC
NA | TRBJ2-2 | TRBV6-1 | NA | CASMGQNTGELFF | TGTGCCAGTATGGGACAGAACACCGGGGAGCTGTTTTTT
NA | TRBJ2-7 | TRBV5-1 | NA | CASSLSPVGGAQGGEQYF | TGCGCCAGCAGCTTGTCCCCAGTGGGGGGTGCCCAGGGGGGCGAGCAGTACTTC
NA | TRBJ2-7 | TRBV11-2 | NA | CASSVGDPYEQYF | TGTGCCAGCAGTGTTGGGGACCCCTACGAGCAGTACTTC
few | TRBJ1-1 | TRBV10-3 | NA | CAISGFSNTEAFF | TGTGCCATCAGTGGATTCTCCAACACTGAAGCTTTCTTT
NA | TRBJ2-4 | TRBV5-1 | TRBD1 | CASSSTGKTKNIQYF | TGCGCCAGCAGCTCGACAGGGAAGACCAAAAACATTCAGTACTTC
NA | TRBJ1-5 | TRBV27 | TRBD1 | CASSYRTGDSNQPQHF | TGTGCCAGCAGCTACAGGACAGGGGATAGCAATCAGCCCCAGCATTTT
NA | TRBJ2-3 | TRBV2 | NA | CASNSGTSTDTQYF | TGTGCCAGCAATTCCGGGACTAGCACAGATACGCAGTATTTT
NA | TRBJ2-2 | TRBV19 | NA | CASSIRENTGELFF | TGTGCCAGTAGTATAAGGGAGAACACCGGGGAGCTGTTTTTT
once | TRBJ1-1 | TRBV4-1 | NA | CASSQVYVGRRNTEAFF | TGCGCCAGCAGCCAAGTATATGTCGGTAGAAGGAACACTGAAGCTTTCTTT
NA | TRBJ2-1 | TRBV19 | NA | CASSMRWTDLYNEQFF | TGTGCCAGTAGTATGAGGTGGACGGACCTTTACAATGAGCAGTTCTTC
NA | TRBJ1-5 | TRBV2 | NA | CASSISGGWEHF | TGTGCCAGCAGTATATCCGGGGGCTGGGAGCATTTT
few | TRBJ1-1 | TRBV7-6 | NA | CASSSSTEAFF | TGTGCCAGCAGCTCGAGCACTGAAGCTTTCTTT
NA | TRBJ2-7 | TRBV18 | TRBD1 | CASSPSGQVVEQYF | TGTGCCAGCTCACCCTCGGGACAGGTAGTCGAGCAGTACTTC
NA | TRBJ1-4 | TRBV6-5 | NA | CASSYSKWEPWGLFF | TGTGCCAGCAGTTACTCGAAATGGGAGCCCTGGGGACTGTTTTTT
NA | TRBJ1-1 | TRBV28 | NA | CASHATRNTEAFF | TGTGCCAGCCATGCCACACGGAACACTGAAGCTTTCTTT
NA | TRBJ1-1 | TRBV5-4 | NA | CASSLSVGGAFF | TGTGCCAGCAGCTTGTCGGTGGGAGGAGCTTTCTTT
NA | TRBJ1-5 | TRBV19 | NA | CASSAQFVGRAQPQHF | TGTGCCAGTAGTGCCCAGTTCGTTGGGCGGGCTCAGCCCCAGCATTTT
NA | TRBJ2-5 | TRBV6-5 | NA | CASSVGRAETQYF | TGTGCCAGCAGTGTCGGCAGGGCAGAGACCCAGTACTTC
NA | TRBJ2-7 | TRBV27 | TRBD1 | CASRGQGADEQYF | TGTGCCAGCAGAGGACAGGGGGCCGACGAGCAGTACTTC
NA | TRBJ1-2 | TRBV5-6 | NA | CASSGGGEYGYTF | TGTGCCAGCAGCGGTGGCGGGGAATATGGCTACACCTTC
NA | TRBJ2-1 | TRBV5-1 | TRBD2 | CASSMMTSGDYNEQFF | TGCGCCAGCAGCATGATGACTAGCGGGGACTACAATGAGCAGTTCTTC
NA | TRBJ2-1 | TRBV18 | NA | CASSPAGQVQFF | TGTGCCAGCTCACCGGCTGGTCAAGTGCAGTTCTTC
NA | TRBJ1-3 | TRBV10-3 | TRBD1 | CAISKWTGHSGNTIYF | TGTGCCATCAGTAAATGGACAGGTCACTCTGGAAACACCATATATTTT
NA | TRBJ2-4 | TRBV4-1 | TRBD1 | CASSQGVGQGANIQYF | TGCGCCAGCAGCCAAGGGGTAGGGCAGGGGGCAAACATTCAGTACTTC
NA | TRBJ2-7 | TRBV7-3 | TRBD1 | CASSPGTGKGPYEQYF | TGTGCCAGCAGCCCAGGGACAGGGAAGGGGCCCTACGAGCAGTACTTC
NA | TRBJ2-7 | TRBV6-5 | NA | CASSYVGEQYF | TGTGCCAGCAGTTACGTGGGCGAGCAGTACTTC
NA | TRBJ2-5 | TRBV5-6 | NA | CASSLGPSQETQYF | TGTGCCAGCAGCCTCGGACCTTCACAAGAGACCCAGTACTTC
NA | TRBJ2-3 | TRBV2 | TRBD1 | CASSPDRGTDTQYF | TGTGCCAGCAGTCCCGACAGGGGAACAGATACGCAGTATTTT
NA | TRBJ2-7 | TRBV6-5 | NA | CASSWSEGPYEQYF | TGTGCCAGCAGTTGGAGCGAGGGTCCCTACGAGCAGTACTTC
NA | TRBJ2-3 | TRBV5-6 | NA | CASSVRLVGGTDTQYF | TGTGCCAGCAGCGTAAGACTAGTGGGGGGCACAGATACGCAGTATTTT
NA | TRBJ2-1 | TRBV5-6 | TRBD1 | CASSPRTGIGYNEQFF | TGTGCCAGCAGCCCTAGGACAGGGATCGGTTACAATGAGCAGTTCTTC
NA | TRBJ1-1 | TRBV21-1 | NA | CASSKPEGRPNTEAFF | TGTGCCAGCAGCAAACCGGAAGGACGGCCGAACACTGAAGCTTTCTTT
NA | TRBJ2-1 | TRBV30 | NA | CAWSGGHNEQFF | TGTGCCTGGAGCGGGGGGCACAATGAGCAGTTCTTC
NA | TRBJ2-7 | TRBV6-5 | TRBD2 | CASSYSRGSYEQYF | TGTGCCAGCAGTTACTCGCGGGGGTCCTACGAGCAGTACTTC
NA | TRBJ2-2 | TRBV7-2 | NA | CASSLLRFSGELFF | TGTGCCAGCAGCTTATTGAGATTTTCCGGGGAGCTGTTTTTT
NA | TRBJ2-2 | TRBV9 | TRBD2 | CASSPSGGKTGELFF | TGTGCCAGCAGCCCTAGCGGGGGGAAAACCGGGGAGCTGTTTTTT
NA | TRBJ2-1 | TRBV5-6 | NA | CASNLKVGGNEQFF | TGTGCCAGCAACCTGAAGGTGGGGGGAAATGAGCAGTTCTTC
NA | TRBJ1-2 | TRBV7-8 | NA | CASSSHDSNYGYTF | TGTGCCAGCAGCTCCCACGACAGCAACTATGGCTACACCTTC
NA | TRBJ1-4 | TRBV6-1 | TRBD1 | CASRPTGAINEKLFF | TGTGCCAGCCGCCCGACAGGGGCGATTAATGAAAAACTGTTTTTT
NA | TRBJ1-5 | TRBV6-5 | NA | CASSWDHNQPQHF | TGTGCCAGCAGTTGGGACCACAATCAGCCCCAGCATTTT
NA | TRBJ2-2 | TRBV28 | NA | CASTLQGGELFF | TGTGCCAGCACGCTACAGGGCGGGGAGCTGTTTTTT
NA | TRBJ2-3 | TRBV4-1 | NA | CASSQDKGGGLNTQYF | TGCGCCAGCAGCCAAGATAAGGGGGGGGGCCTGAATACGCAGTATTTT
NA | TRBJ2-7 | TRBV5-1 | TRBD1 | CASSTGTGVYEQYF | TGCGCCAGCAGCACCGGGACAGGGGTCTACGAGCAGTACTTC
few | TRBJ2-7 | TRBV7-8 | TRBD1 | CASSLLGTGSYEQYF | TGTGCCAGCAGCTTACTGGGGACAGGGTCCTACGAGCAGTACTTC
few | TRBJ2-5 | TRBV11-2 | NA | CASSIATSQETQYF | TGTGCCAGCAGCATCGCGACTAGCCAAGAGACCCAGTACTTC
medium-sized | TRBJ2-7 | TRBV10-1 | NA | CASRKRGHEQYF | TGCGCCAGCAGGAAAAGGGGCCACGAGCAGTACTTC
NA | TRBJ1-1 | TRBV25-1 | NA | CASSEYGGDTEAFF | TGTGCCAGCAGTGAATATGGGGGGGACACTGAAGCTTTCTTT
NA | TRBJ1-1 | TRBV27 | NA | CASSLAMTGLSTEAFF | TGTGCCAGCAGTCTGGCCATGACAGGTCTTAGCACTGAAGCTTTCTTT
NA | TRBJ1-2 | TRBV19 | NA | CASSIGATGSWENYGYTF | TGTGCCAGTAGTATCGGGGCCACAGGGTCATGGGAGAACTATGGCTACACCTTC
NA | TRBJ1-3 | TRBV7-9 | NA | CASSLGTPVSGNTIYF | TGTGCCAGCAGCTTAGGGACGCCAGTCTCTGGAAACACCATATATTTT
NA | TRBJ1-5 | TRBV11-2 | NA | CASSSGTEIVQPQHF | TGTGCCAGCAGCTCCGGGACGGAAATAGTTCAGCCCCAGCATTTT
NA | TRBJ1-4 | TRBV6-1 | NA | CASSEAYGQTNEKLFF | TGTGCCAGCAGTGAAGCTTACGGGCAGACTAATGAAAAACTGTTTTTT
NA | TRBJ1-2 | TRBV28 | TRBD1 | CASSSGQGLYGYTF | TGTGCCAGCAGTTCGGGACAGGGGCTCTATGGCTACACCTTC